Listed here are 5 T cell receptor beta chains from one sample, sequenced in a study of T-cell memory formation after mild COVID-19. Using its own MiXCR run on the 5' RACE reads, TCRdb lists one record per CDR3 protein. The table records about 290,000 distinct CDR3 sequences, approximately 15% of them present only once. Material for sequencing was PBMCs or a T cell subset sorted from them (not recorded which). These receptors originate from a man younger than 35 who had mild COVID-19 (a few samples of this study predate the infection). Cell type and time point are not known.

The chain employs TRBV20-1 and TRBJ1-2; D remains unclear. V shed 0 bases and J shed 4 bases, with 9 bases lying between them. This CDR3 spans 13 amino acids. CDR1 is DFQATT and CDR2 is SNEGSKA in the germline V gene (reference sequence). The CDR3 nucleotides are TGCAGTGCTAGAGATCGGAATCTCTATGGCTACACCTTC. Amino acid sequence: CSARDRNLYGYTF.

This clonotype turned up a few times. The rearrangement joins TRBV4-1 to TRBJ1-5, with D maybe TRBD1 (5 bases). V gave up 3 bases and J gave up 9 bases, with 21 bases separating them. CDR3 length: 16 amino acids. Germline CDR1 and CDR2: MGHRA and YSYEKL. The CDR3, as DNA: TGCGCCAGCAGCCAGCCCCCCGGGACCGGTATACGGCCCCAGCATTTT. This gives the protein CASSQPPGTGIRPQHF.

The chain recombines TRBV12-3 or TRBV12-4 with TRBJ2-5, with D tentatively TRBD2 (6 bases). The CDR3 consists of 12 residues. Trimming cost V 6 bases and J 5 bases, with 10 bases left between them. DNA for the CDR3: TGTGCCAGCAGAGAAGGGAGGGAGACCCAGTACTTC. It encodes CASREGRETQYF.

The rearrangement uses TRBV29-1 and TRBJ2-5; 8 bases are shared with TRBD1. CDR1 and CDR2 from the germline V gene are SQVTM and ANQGSEA. Losses at the gene ends were 1 base for V and 5 bases for J; bases not matched to a gene: 3. The CDR3 loop spans 13 amino acids. The CDR3 loop is CSVEGQGMETQYF. The CDR3 DNA follows: TGCAGCGTTGAAGGACAGGGGATGGAGACCCAGTACTTC.

This clonotype came up a few times. CDR3 DNA sequence: TGTGCCAGCAGCACCGGGGACAGGGTCTGGGGGGAGCTGTTTTTT. Translated, it gives CASSTGDRVWGELFF. J is TRBJ2-2 and V is TRBV7-8; 9 nucleotides line up with TRBD1. The CDR3 is 15 residues long. Germline CDR1 and CDR2: SGHVS and FQNEAQ. Germline trimming cut 5 bases from V and 8 bases from J; bases unmatched to any gene: 9. The full variable domain, its missing parts supplied by reference TRBV7-8 and TRBJ2-2, is GAGVSQSPRYKVAKRGQDVALRCDPISGHVSLFWYQQALGQGPEFLTYFQNEAQLDKSGLPSDRFFAERPEGSVSTLKIQRTQQEDSAVYLCASSTGDRVWGELFFGEGSRLTVL.